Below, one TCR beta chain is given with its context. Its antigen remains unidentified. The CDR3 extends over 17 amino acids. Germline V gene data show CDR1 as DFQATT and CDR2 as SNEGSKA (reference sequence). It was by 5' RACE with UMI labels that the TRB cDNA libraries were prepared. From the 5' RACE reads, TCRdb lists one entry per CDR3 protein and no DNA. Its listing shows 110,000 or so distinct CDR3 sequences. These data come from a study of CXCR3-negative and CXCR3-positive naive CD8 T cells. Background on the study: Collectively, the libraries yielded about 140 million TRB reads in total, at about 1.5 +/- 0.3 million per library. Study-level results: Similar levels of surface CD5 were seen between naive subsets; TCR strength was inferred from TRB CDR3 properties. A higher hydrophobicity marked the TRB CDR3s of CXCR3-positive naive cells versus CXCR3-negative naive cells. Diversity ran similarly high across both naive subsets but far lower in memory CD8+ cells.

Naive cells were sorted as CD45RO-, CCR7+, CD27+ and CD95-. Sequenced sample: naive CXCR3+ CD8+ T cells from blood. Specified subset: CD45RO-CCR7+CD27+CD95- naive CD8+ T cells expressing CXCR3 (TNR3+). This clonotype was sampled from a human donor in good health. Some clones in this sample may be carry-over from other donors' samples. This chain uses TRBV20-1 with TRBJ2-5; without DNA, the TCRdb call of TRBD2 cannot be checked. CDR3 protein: CSATPGPSGEYQETQYF.